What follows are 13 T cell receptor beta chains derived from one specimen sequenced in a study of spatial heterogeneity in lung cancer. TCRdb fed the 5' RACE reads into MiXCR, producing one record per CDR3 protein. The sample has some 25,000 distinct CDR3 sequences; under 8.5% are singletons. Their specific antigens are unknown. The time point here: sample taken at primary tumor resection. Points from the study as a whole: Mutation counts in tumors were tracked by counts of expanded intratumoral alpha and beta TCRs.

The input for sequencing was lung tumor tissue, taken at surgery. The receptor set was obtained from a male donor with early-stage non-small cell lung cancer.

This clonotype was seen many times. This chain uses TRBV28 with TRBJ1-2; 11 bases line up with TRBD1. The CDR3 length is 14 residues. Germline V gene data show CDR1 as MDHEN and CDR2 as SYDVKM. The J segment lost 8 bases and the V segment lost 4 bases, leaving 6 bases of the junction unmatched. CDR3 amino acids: CASSSPGQGEGYTF. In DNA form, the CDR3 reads TGTGCCAGCAGTTCACCGGGACAGGGGGAAGGCTACACCTTC.

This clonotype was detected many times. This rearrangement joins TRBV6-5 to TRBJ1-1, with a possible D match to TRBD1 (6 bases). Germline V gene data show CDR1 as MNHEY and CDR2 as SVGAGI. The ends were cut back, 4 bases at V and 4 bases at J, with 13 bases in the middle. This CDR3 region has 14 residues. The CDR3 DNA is TGTGCCAGCAGTTTTTCGGACAGTACCACTGAAGCTTTCTTT. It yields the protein CASSFSDSTTEAFF.

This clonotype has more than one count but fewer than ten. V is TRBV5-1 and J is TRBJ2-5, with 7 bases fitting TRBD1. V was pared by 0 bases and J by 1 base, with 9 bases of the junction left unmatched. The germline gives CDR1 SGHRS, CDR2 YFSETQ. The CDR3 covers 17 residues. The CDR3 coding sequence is TGCGCCAGCAGCTTGGGTGTTGGACAGGCACTCCAAGAGACCCAGTACTTC. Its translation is CASSLGVGQALQETQYF.

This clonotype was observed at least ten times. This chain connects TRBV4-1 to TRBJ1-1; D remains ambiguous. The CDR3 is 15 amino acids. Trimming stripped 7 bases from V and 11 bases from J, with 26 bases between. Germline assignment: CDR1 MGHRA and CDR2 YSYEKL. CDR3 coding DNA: TGCGCCAGCAAGACCCCGGGAAGAGACGGCCCCAGTGCTTTCTTT. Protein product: CASKTPGRDGPSAFF.

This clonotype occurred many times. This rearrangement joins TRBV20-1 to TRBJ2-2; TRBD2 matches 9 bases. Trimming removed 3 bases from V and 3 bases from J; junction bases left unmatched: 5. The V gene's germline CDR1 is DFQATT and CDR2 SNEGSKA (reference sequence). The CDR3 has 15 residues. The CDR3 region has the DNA TGCAGTGCTAGGGCTAGCGGGGTCTACACCGGGGAGCTGTTTTTT. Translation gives CSARASGVYTGELFF.

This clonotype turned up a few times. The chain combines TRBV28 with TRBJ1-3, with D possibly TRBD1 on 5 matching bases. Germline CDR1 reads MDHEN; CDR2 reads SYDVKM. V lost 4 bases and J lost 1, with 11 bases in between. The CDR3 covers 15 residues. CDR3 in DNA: TGTGCCAGCAGTTACCTTAGGGGATCTGGAAACACCATATATTTT. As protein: CASSYLRGSGNTIYF.

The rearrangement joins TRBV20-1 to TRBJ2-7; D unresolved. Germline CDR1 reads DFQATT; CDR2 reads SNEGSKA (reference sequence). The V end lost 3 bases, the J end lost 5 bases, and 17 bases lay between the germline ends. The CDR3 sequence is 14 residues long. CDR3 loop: CSASLVLADNEQYF. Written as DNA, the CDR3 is TGCAGTGCTAGTCTGGTTCTGGCTGACAACGAGCAGTACTTC.

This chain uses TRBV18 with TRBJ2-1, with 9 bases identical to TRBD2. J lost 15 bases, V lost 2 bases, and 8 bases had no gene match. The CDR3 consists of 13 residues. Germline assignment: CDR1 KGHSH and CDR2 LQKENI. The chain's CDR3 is CASSPSSGTSPFF. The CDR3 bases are TGTGCCAGCTCACCAAGCTCCGGGACTAGCCCGTTCTTC.

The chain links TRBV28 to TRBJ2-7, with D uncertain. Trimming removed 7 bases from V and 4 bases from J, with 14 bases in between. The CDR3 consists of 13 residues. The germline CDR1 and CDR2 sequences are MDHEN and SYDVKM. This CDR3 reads CASTERMSYEQYF. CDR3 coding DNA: TGTGCCAGCACCGAGAGGATGTCTTACGAGCAGTACTTC.

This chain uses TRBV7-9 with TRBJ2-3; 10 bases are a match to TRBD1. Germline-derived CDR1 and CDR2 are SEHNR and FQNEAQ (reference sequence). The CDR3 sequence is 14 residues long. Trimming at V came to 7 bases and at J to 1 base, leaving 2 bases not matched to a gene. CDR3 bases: TGTGCCAGCACCGGGACAGGGGGCACAGATACGCAGTATTTT. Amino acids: CASTGTGGTDTQYF.

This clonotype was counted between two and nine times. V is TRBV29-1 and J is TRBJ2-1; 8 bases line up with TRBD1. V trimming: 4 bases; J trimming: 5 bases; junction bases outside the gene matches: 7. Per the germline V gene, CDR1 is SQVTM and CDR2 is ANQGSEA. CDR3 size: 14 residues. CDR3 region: CSVVNRGKDNEQFF. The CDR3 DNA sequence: TGCAGCGTTGTCAACAGGGGGAAAGACAATGAGCAGTTCTTC.

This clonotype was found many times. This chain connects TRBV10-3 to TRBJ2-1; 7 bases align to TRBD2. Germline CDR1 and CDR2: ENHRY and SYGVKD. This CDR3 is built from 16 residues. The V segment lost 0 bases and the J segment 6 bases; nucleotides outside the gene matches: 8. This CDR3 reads CAISESRSGTLNEQFF. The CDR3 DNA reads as TGTGCCATCAGTGAGTCGAGGAGCGGGACCCTCAATGAGCAGTTCTTC.

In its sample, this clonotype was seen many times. CDR3 coding DNA: TGTGCCACCAGCAGAGACAGGTCGAGGACAGATACGCAGTATTTT. It yields the protein CATSRDRSRTDTQYF. The chain couples TRBV15 to TRBJ2-3; D is undetermined. V lost 0 bases to trimming and J lost 3 bases, with 10 bases between them. Germline V lookup: CDR1 LNHNV, CDR2 YYDKDF (reference sequence). The CDR3 runs 15 residues.